These 20 T cell receptor beta chains were sequenced from one sample in a study of blood T cells in healthy people across ages. Primed by a sample-barcoded 5' primer and a J-beta primer mix, a second PCR proceeded for 7 to 11 cycles. TCRdb called the 5' RACE reads again in MiXCR, with one record for every CDR3 protein. The table lists about 800,000 distinct CDR3 sequences, roughly 25% of them singletons. This sample was shared with a second study, whose subject was T cells of mothers and their children.

Sequencing used blood. The receptors originated from a boy younger than 18 in good health.

Here the CDR3 DNA reads TGTGCCAGCAGTCTCCGATGGACAGGGTATGGCTACACCTTC. Translating it yields CASSLRWTGYGYTF. The chain joins TRBV28 to TRBJ1-2; 8 bases align to TRBD1. The CDR3 is 14 amino acids. V dropped 5 bases and J dropped 5; count of bases not matched to a gene: 7. CDR1 and CDR2 from the germline V gene are MDHEN and SYDVKM.

Only a few counts were recorded for this clonotype. The rearrangement uses TRBV18 and TRBJ1-1, with D possibly TRBD1 on 6 matching bases. This CDR3 region has 14 residues. Germline V gene lookup returns CDR1 KGHSH and CDR2 LQKENI. Between the trimmed V and J ends, which lost 6 bases and 1 base, there was a span of 12 bases. The CDR3 reads CASSPGAENTEAFF. For the CDR3, the DNA is TGTGCCAGCTCCCCGGGGGCTGAGAACACTGAAGCTTTCTTT.

This clonotype was seen only a few times. Since the CDR3 does not end with the conserved phenylalanine or tryptophan, this likely comes from a read error. It is unclear where the CDR3 begins or ends on the DNA, so no DNA is shown, and the CDR3 is as TCRdb lists it. This rearrangement joins TRBV5-1 to TRBJ2-5; the table's D call, TRBD1, has no DNA check behind it. Germline CDR1 and CDR2: SGHRS and YFSETQ. With termini counted, the CDR3 has 16 amino acids. The CDR3 loop is CASSSESQGMVETLYL.

V gene TRBV7-2 combines with J gene TRBJ2-3; D is undetermined. The germline gives CDR1 SGHTA, CDR2 FQGNSA. Trimming stripped 2 bases from V and 7 bases from J, with 7 bases between. The CDR3 is 12 residues long. The CDR3 bases are TGTGCCAGCAGCTTACAAGCGTATACGCAGTATTTT. This translates into CASSLQAYTQYF.

This clonotype has just one count. The chain has TRBV12-3 or TRBV12-4 and TRBJ2-3, with a possible D match to TRBD2 (5 bases). The V end lost 5 bases, the J end lost 4 bases, and 7 bases lay between the germline ends. The CDR3 runs to 12 residues. CDR3 DNA: TGTGCCAGCAGTGTACTAGCAGATACGCAGTATTTT. Its protein product is CASSVLADTQYF.

The chain couples TRBV27 to TRBJ1-1; tentatively, D is TRBD1 (5 bases). With 5 bases removed from V and 8 bases from J, the gap between germline ends came to 18 bases. This CDR3 comprises 14 residues. Germline V gene lookup returns CDR1 MNHEY and CDR2 SMNVEV (reference sequence). Here the CDR3 reads CASSPRAGAREAFF. In nucleotides, the CDR3 is TGTGCCAGCAGTCCTAGGGCTGGGGCGCGGGAAGCTTTCTTT.

This sequence joins TRBV6-5 and TRBJ2-7; 9 positions agree with TRBD2. The CDR3 runs to 15 residues. J was trimmed by 2 bases and V by 7 bases; bases with no gene match: 9. The germline CDR1 and CDR2 sequences are MNHEY and SVGAGI. CDR3: CASIHLAGQTYEQYF. The CDR3 DNA reads TGTGCCAGCATCCACCTAGCGGGACAGACCTACGAGCAGTACTTC.

CDR3 coding DNA: TGTGCCAGCAGTTCCGGGGGGACTAGAGACGAGCAGTACTTC. Protein: CASSSGGTRDEQYF. The chain combines TRBV28 with TRBJ2-7; 8 nucleotides match TRBD2. This CDR3 is 14 amino acids long. Trimming took 4 bases from V and 5 from J; bases not matched to a gene: 7. In germline, CDR1 is MDHEN, CDR2 SYDVKM.

The CDR3 sequence is CASSQDTGGAEEKLFF. The CDR3, as DNA: TGCGCCAGCAGCCAAGATACGGGCGGGGCGGAAGAAAAACTGTTTTTT. This chain joins TRBV4-3 and TRBJ1-4, with D possibly TRBD1 on 5 matching bases. Trimming took 0 bases from V and 8 from J, leaving 16 bases between them. CDR3 length equals 16 residues. Germline V lookup: CDR1 LGHNA, CDR2 YSLEER.

This clonotype was seen a few times. This sequence joins TRBV12-3 or TRBV12-4 and TRBJ2-5; 10 bases align to TRBD2. V trimming: 3 bases; J trimming: 0 bases; junction bases outside the gene matches: 7. This CDR3 is built from 17 residues. The DNA of the CDR3 is TGTGCCAGCAGTTTTGGCACTAGCGGGACGTACCAAGAGACCCAGTACTTC. As protein: CASSFGTSGTYQETQYF.

The rearrangement uses TRBV20-1 and TRBJ2-3, with D possibly TRBD2 on 5 matching bases. CDR3 length equals 16 residues. Trimming shortened V by 6 bases and J by 0 bases, and 19 bases separated the two germline ends. Germline CDR1 and CDR2: DFQATT and SNEGSKA (reference sequence). DNA for the CDR3: TGCAGTGCCACCCCCCTACTAGGGTCTAGCACAGATACGCAGTATTTT. It yields the protein CSATPLLGSSTDTQYF.

V and J are TRBV28 and TRBJ2-6; D is uncertain. Germline assignment: CDR1 MDHEN and CDR2 SYDVKM. The CDR3 spans 12 residues. V lost 11 bases and J lost 0, with 5 bases in between. In nucleotides, the CDR3 is TGTGCCGGTAGCTCTGGGGCCAACGTCCTGACTTTC. Translated: CAGSSGANVLTF.

This clonotype was seen a few times. V usage is TRBV2 and J usage is TRBJ2-2, with a possible D match to TRBD1 (6 bases). There are 14 residues in the CDR3. Germline-derived CDR1 and CDR2 are SNHLY and FYNNEI. V was pared by 7 bases and J by 6 bases, with 15 bases between. The DNA for the CDR3 is TGTGCCAGCAATGGGGACACTAGGGCCGGGGAGCTGTTTTTT. It is translated as CASNGDTRAGELFF. Full variable domain (missing parts from reference TRBV2 and TRBJ2-2): EPEVTQTPSHQVTQMGQEVILRCVPISNHLYFYWYRQILGQKVEFLVSFYNNEISEKSEIFDDQFSVERPDGSNFTLKIRSTKLEDSAMYFCASNGDTRAGELFFGEGSRLTVL.

This clonotype has only a few counts. The rearrangement joins TRBV7-2 to TRBJ2-3, with D unresolved. The CDR3 has 14 amino acids. Per germline, CDR1 SGHTA and CDR2 FQGNSA. V lost 5 bases, J lost 8 bases, and 17 bases lay in between. The CDR3 DNA sequence: TGTGCCAGCAGCCTAACCGACCTGTTAGGTACGCAGTATTTT. Protein product: CASSLTDLLGTQYF.

The chain recombines TRBV12-3 or TRBV12-4 with TRBJ2-5; either TRBD1 or TRBD2 may fit D (5 bases each). The CDR3 loop spans 14 amino acids. The V end was cut by 5 bases, the J end by 5 bases, with 15 bases between. The CDR3 region is CASSIAGTAETQYF. The CDR3 DNA reads as TGTGCCAGCAGTATCGCCGGGACCGCGGAGACCCAGTACTTC.

The rearrangement links TRBV9 to TRBJ1-2; D may be TRBD1 (5 bases). Germline V lookup: CDR1 SGDLS, CDR2 YYNGEE. V was trimmed by 1 base and J by 5 bases, leaving 18 bases between them. CDR3 size: 16 residues. The CDR3 region is CASSVRDGGEDYGYTF. CDR3 DNA: TGTGCCAGCAGCGTACGGGACGGGGGAGAGGATTATGGCTACACCTTC.

This clonotype occurred a few times. This chain links TRBV11-2 with TRBJ2-5, with D perhaps assigned TRBD1 or TRBD2 (5 bases each). This CDR3 comprises 15 residues. The germline CDR1 and CDR2 sequences are SGHAT and FQNNGV. V shed 1 base and J shed 3 bases, with 12 bases lying between them. The CDR3 DNA reads TGTGCCAGCAGCTTAGTGGGGACGATGAAAGAGACCCAGTACTTC. This encodes CASSLVGTMKETQYF. Full variable domain (rest looked up from reference TRBV11-2 and TRBJ2-5): EAGVAQSPRYKIIEKRQSVAFWCNPISGHATLYWYQQILGQGPKLLIQFQNNGVVDDSQLPKDRFSAERLKGVDSTLKIQPAKLEDSAVYLCASSLVGTMKETQYFGPGTRLLVL.

The chain uses TRBV20-1 and TRBJ2-7; 11 nucleotides agree with TRBD2. V shed 2 bases, J shed 4 bases, and the junction held 4 bases outside the gene matches. CDR1 and CDR2 (germline): DFQATT, SNEGSKA (reference sequence). There are 14 residues in the CDR3. This chain's CDR3 is CSARYPSGRYEQYF. The CDR3 DNA reads as TGCAGTGCTAGATATCCTAGCGGGAGGTACGAGCAGTACTTC.

This sequence joins TRBV6-1 and TRBJ2-5, with TRBD1 matching over 9 bases. The last part of the DNA fits TRBJ2-7 better; the J call may be wrong. Germline V gene data show CDR1 as MNHNS and CDR2 as SASEGT. This CDR3 is 14 amino acids long. The CDR3 DNA reads TGTGCCAGCAGTGAATGGAGGACAGGGGCCGAGCAGTACTTC. It is translated as CASSEWRTGAEQYF.

The gene calls are TRBV20-1 and TRBJ1-1; D may be TRBD1 (5 bases). V lost 4 bases to trimming and J lost 2 bases, with 17 bases between them. The CDR3 is 15 residues long. The germline gives CDR1 DFQATT, CDR2 SNEGSKA (reference sequence). The CDR3 protein is CSANGGSPSNTEAFF. The CDR3 bases are TGCAGTGCTAATGGGGGTTCTCCTTCTAACACTGAAGCTTTCTTT.